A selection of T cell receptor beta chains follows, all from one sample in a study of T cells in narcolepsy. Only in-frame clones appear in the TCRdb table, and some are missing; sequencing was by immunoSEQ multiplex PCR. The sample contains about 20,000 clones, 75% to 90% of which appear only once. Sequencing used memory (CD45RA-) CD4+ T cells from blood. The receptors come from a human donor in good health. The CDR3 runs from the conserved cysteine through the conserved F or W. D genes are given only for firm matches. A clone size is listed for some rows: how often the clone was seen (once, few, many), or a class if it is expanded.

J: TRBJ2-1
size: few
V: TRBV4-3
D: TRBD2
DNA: TGCGCCAGCAGCCAAGAGGGGCGGGGGGGCTACAATGAGCAGTTCTTC
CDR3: CASSQEGRGGYNEQFF

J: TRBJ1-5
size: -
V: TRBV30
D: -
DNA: TGTGCCTGGAGTGATCAGCCCCAGCATTTT
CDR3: CAWSDQPQHF

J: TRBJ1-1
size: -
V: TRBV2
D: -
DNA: TGTGCCAGCAGTGAGCTGAATATGAACACTGAAGCTTTCTTT
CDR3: CASSELNMNTEAFF

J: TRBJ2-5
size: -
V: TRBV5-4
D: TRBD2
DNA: TGTGCCAGCAGCTTGGGGCTAGCGGGGACGCCCGAGGAGACCCAGTACTTC
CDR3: CASSLGLAGTPEETQYF

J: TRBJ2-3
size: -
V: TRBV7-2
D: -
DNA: TGTGCCAGCAGCTTAGCGAGTCTAGCGTCGGGGGATACGCAGTATTTT
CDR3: CASSLASLASGDTQYF

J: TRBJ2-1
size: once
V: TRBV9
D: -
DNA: TGTGCCAGCAGCCCCGGACAGTACAATGAGCAGTTCTTC
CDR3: CASSPGQYNEQFF

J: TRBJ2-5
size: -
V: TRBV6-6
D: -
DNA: TGTGCCGGCACCCAGGCCCTAGCGAACCAAGAGACCCAGTACTTC
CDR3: CAGTQALANQETQYF

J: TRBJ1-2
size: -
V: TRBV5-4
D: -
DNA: TGTGCCAGCAGCTTGGAGGGCTATGGCTACACCTTC
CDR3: CASSLEGYGYTF

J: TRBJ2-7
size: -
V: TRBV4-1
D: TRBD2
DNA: TGCGCCAGCAGCCAAGAGGGACTAGCGGGAAACGAGCAGTACTTC
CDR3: CASSQEGLAGNEQYF

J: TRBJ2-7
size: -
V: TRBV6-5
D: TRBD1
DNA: TGTGCCAGCAGTTACCCAGGACAGGGTAACTACGAGCAGTACTTC
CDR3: CASSYPGQGNYEQYF

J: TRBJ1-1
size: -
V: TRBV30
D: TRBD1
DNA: TGTGCCTGGCAAAGGGACAGGGGGTCCATGAACACTGAAGCTTTCTTT
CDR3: CAWQRDRGSMNTEAFF

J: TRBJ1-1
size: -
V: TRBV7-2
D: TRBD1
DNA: TGTGCCAGCAGCCCAGGGGGGGGGCACACTGAAGCTTTCTTT
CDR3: CASSPGGGHTEAFF

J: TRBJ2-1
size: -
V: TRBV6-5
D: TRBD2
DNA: TGTGCCAGCAGTTTAGCGGGGGGGCGATCTGAGCAGTTCTTC
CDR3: CASSLAGGRSEQFF

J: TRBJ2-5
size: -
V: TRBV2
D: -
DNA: TGTGCCAGCAGTCCTAGACTAGGGGGAGAGACCCAGTACTTC
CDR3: CASSPRLGGETQYF

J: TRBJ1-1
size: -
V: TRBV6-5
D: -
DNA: TGTGCCAGCAGTGACCAGCCGAACACTGAAGCTTTCTTT
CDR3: CASSDQPNTEAFF

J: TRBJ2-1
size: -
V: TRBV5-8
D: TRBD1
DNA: TGTGCCAGCAGCAGGTATCCGGGACAGTATCCCAATGAGCAGTTCTTC
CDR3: CASSRYPGQYPNEQFF

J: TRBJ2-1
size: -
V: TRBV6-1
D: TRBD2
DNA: TGTGCCAGCAGGCTGACTAGCGGGCTCGAGGATGAGCAGTTCTTC
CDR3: CASRLTSGLEDEQFF

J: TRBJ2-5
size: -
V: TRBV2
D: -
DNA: TGTGCCAGCAGTGAAGAGGCGGTCCCGGGGGAGACCCAGTACTTC
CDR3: CASSEEAVPGETQYF

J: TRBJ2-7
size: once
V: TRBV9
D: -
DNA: TGTGCCAGCAGCGTAGGGCAGGGGTATACCTACGAGCAGTACTTC
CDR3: CASSVGQGYTYEQYF

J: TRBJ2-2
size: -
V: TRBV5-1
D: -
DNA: TGCGCCAGCAGCTGGGAAGGGACGAACACCGGGGAGCTGTTTTTT
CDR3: CASSWEGTNTGELFF

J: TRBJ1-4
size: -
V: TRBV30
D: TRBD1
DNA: TGTGCCGGGCAGCACAGGGGTAGCGAAAAACTGTTTTTT
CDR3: CAGQHRGSEKLFF

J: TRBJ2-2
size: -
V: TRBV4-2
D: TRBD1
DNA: TGTGCCAGCAGCCAAATTCAGGGGGCGAACACCGGGGAGCTGTTTTTT
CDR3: CASSQIQGANTGELFF

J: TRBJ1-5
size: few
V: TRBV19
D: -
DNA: TGCGCCAGTAGTATAAGCAATCAGCCCCAGCATTTT
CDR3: CASSISNQPQHF

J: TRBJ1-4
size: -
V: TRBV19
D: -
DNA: TGTGCCAGTAGTATTTTAAGGGGCCCAACTAATGAAAAACTGTTTTTT
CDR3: CASSILRGPTNEKLFF

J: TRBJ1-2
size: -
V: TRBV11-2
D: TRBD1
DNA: TGTGCCAGCGGGACAGCTAATGGCTACACCTTC
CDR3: CASGTANGYTF

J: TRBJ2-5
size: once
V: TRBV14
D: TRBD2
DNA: TGTGCCAGCAGCCAAGGCGTTACTAGCGGGGAAGAGACCCAGTACTTC
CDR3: CASSQGVTSGEETQYF

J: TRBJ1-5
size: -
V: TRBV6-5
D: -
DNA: TGTGCCAGCAGGGCCACCGGCAATCAGCCCCAGCATTTT
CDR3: CASRATGNQPQHF

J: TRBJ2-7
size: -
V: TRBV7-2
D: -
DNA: TGTGCCAGCAGCATACTTCGGGACCTTAAGTACTTC
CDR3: CASSILRDLKYF

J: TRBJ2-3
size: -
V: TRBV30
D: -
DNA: TGTGCCTGGAGCGAGAAGAACACAGATACGCAGTATTTT
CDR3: CAWSEKNTDTQYF

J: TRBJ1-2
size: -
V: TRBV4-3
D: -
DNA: TGCGCCAGCGGAAGACAGCGGGGCTACACCTTC
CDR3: CASGRQRGYTF

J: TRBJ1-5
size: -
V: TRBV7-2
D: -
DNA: TGTGCCAGCAGCTGGAAGGGGTATCAGCCCCAGCATTTT
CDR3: CASSWKGYQPQHF

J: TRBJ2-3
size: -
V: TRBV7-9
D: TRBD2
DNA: TGTGCCAGCAGTCGGGGGGGCAGGTCGGCAGATACGCAGTATTTT
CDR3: CASSRGGRSADTQYF

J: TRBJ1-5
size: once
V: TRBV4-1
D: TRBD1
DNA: TGCGCCAGCAGCCAAGAGCCAGCAGGGGGCCTTCAGCCCCAGCATTTT
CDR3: CASSQEPAGGLQPQHF

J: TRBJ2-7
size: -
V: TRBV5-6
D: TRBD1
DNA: TGTGCCAGCAGCTTGAGGCAGGGGGACGAGCAGTACTTC
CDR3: CASSLRQGDEQYF

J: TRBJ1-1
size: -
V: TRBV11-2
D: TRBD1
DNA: TGTGCCAGCAGCTTAGAACAGGGGTACACTGAAGCTTTCTTT
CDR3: CASSLEQGYTEAFF

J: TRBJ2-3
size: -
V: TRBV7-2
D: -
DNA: TGTGCCAGCAGCTTACTCGATATCCCCGGGGTTACGCAGTATTTT
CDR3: CASSLLDIPGVTQYF

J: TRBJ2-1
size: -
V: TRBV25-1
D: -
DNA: TGTGCCAGCAGTGATGCGGGTATGCCCTACAATGAGCAGTTCTTC
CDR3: CASSDAGMPYNEQFF

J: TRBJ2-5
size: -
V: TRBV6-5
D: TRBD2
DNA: TGTGCCAGCAGTTACCGGACTAGCGGGGAGACCCAGTACTTC
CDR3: CASSYRTSGETQYF

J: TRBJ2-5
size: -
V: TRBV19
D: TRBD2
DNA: TGTGCCAGTAGTACCACGGGGGGGCTACGAGTAGAGACCCAGTACTTC
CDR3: CASSTTGGLRVETQYF

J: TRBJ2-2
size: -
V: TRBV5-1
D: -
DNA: TGCGCCAGCAGCTTGGAGGCCAGATCGAACACCGGGGAGCTGTTTTTT
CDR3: CASSLEARSNTGELFF

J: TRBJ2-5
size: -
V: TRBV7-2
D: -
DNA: TGTGCCAGCAGCTTAGGCCCGACCCAGTACTTC
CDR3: CASSLGPTQYF

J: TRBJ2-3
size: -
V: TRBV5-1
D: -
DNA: TGCGCCAGCAGCAGGGACTCGACAGATACGCAGTATTTT
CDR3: CASSRDSTDTQYF

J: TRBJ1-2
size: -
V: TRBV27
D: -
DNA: TGTGCCAGCAGTTTACGCGGAGAACCCCACTACACCTTC
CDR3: CASSLRGEPHYTF

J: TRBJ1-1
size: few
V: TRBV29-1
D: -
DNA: TGCAGCGTTGCCCCAGGGTGGGGGATGAACACTGAAGCTTTCTTT
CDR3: CSVAPGWGMNTEAFF

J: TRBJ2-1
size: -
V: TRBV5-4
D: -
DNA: TGTGCCAGCAGCCCGACTAGTATCAATGAGCAGTTCTTC
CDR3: CASSPTSINEQFF

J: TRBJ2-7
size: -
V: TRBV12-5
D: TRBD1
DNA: TGTGCTAGTGGTTTGGACGGGACAGCCTACGAGCAGTACTTC
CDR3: CASGLDGTAYEQYF

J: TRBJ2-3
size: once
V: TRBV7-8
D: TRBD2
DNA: TGTGCCAGCAGCGGGGGGAGGGTTTCAGATACGCAGTATTTT
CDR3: CASSGGRVSDTQYF

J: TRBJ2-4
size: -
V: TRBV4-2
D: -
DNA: TGTGCCAGCAGCCAAGATGCTAGAACTAGACCCTTAGCCAAAAACATTCAGTACTTC
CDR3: CASSQDARTRPLAKNIQYF

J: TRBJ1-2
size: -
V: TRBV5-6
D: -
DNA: TGTGCCAGCAGCAGGTATGGGCACTATGGCTACACCTTC
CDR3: CASSRYGHYGYTF

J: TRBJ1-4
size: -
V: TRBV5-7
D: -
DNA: TGTGCCAGCAGCTTGGGACAGGAAAAACTGTTTTTT
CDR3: CASSLGQEKLFF

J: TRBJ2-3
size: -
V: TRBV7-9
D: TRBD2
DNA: TGTGCCAGCGGAACTAGCGGGCGCCGCGCAGATACGCAGTATTTT
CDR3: CASGTSGRRADTQYF

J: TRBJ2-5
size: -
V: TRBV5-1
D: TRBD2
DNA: TGCGCCAGCAGCCCCGGACTAGCTGGAGAGACCCAGTACTTC
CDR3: CASSPGLAGETQYF